The table lists the clone carrying this TCR beta chain with a few counts. No antigen is known for it. This sample is drawn from a study of OX40 agonist ivuxolimab in advanced cancers. Looking at the study overall: Patients received ivuxolimab, an agonistic anti-OX40 (CD134) antibody. A diagnosis of hepatocellular carcinoma, melanoma, renal cell or head and neck cancer was present in dose-escalation patients. Points from the study as a whole: Some nonresponders also had low normalized T-cell clonal expansion.

Measured with immunoSEQ multiplex PCR; TCRdb has only the in-frame clones, and not every one. The sample contains 50,000 or so clones, approximately 95% of which appear only once. No patient had autoimmune disease or received systemic immunosuppression. This specimen consisted of CD4+ or CD8+ T cells sorted from blood, obtained in a trial of the OX40 agonist ivuxolimab. The receptor comes from an adult with an advanced solid tumor such as melanoma, head and neck, liver or kidney cancer.

The CDR3 spells CASSVGDYPYEQYF. CDR3 bases: TGTGCCAGCAGCGTCGGGGACTACCCTTACGAGCAGTACTTC. The J gene is TRBJ2-7, the V gene TRBV9, with 7 positions matching TRBD2. Germline CDR1 SGDLS, CDR2 YYNGEE. The CDR3 is 14 residues long. J was trimmed by 4 bases and V by 2 bases; bases with no gene match: 6.